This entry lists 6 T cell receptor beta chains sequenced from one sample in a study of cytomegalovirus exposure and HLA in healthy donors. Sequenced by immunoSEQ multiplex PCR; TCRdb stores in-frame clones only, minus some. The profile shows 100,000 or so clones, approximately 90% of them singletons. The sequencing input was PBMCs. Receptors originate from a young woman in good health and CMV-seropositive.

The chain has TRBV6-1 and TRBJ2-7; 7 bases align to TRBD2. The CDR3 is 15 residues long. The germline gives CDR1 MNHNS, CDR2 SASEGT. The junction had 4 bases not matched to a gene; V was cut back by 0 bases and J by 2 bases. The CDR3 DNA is TGTGCCAGCAGTGAAGCGGCGGGACTAACCTACGAGCAGTACTTC. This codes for CASSEAAGLTYEQYF.

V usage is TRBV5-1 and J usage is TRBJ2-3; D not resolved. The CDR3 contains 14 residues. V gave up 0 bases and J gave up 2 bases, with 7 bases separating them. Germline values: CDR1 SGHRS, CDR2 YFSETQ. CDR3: CASSLDVLTDTQYF. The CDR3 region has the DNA TGCGCCAGCAGCTTGGACGTACTCACAGATACGCAGTATTTT.

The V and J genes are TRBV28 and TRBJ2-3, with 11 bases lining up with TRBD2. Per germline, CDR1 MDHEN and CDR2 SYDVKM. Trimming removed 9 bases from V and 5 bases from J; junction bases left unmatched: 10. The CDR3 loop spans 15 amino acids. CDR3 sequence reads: CARIATSGSVDTQYF. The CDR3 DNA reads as TGTGCCAGGATTGCAACTAGCGGGAGCGTAGATACGCAGTATTTT.

This CDR3 reads CASSDADSSEGAFEQYF. DNA for the CDR3: TGTGCCAGTAGTGACGCAGACTCCTCGGAGGGGGCTTTCGAGCAGTACTTC. This chain joins TRBV19 and TRBJ2-7; possibly TRBD1 for D (7 bases). The CDR3 is 17 amino acids. Trimming removed 5 bases at V and 6 bases at J, with 26 bases between. Per the germline V gene, CDR1 is LNHDA and CDR2 is SQIVND (reference sequence).

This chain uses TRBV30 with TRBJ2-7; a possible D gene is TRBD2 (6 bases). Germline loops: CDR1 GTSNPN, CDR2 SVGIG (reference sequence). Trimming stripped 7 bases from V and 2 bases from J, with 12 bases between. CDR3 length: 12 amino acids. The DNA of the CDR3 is TGTGCCTCCAACGGGGGAACCTACGAGCAGTACTTC. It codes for CASNGGTYEQYF.

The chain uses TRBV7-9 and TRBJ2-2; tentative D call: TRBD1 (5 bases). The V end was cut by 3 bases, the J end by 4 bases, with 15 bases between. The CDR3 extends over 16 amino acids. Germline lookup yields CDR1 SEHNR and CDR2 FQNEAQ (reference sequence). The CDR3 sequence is CASSLDDGHGTGELFF. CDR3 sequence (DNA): TGTGCCAGCAGCTTGGACGACGGACATGGCACCGGGGAGCTGTTTTTT. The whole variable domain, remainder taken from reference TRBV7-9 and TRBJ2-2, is DTGVSQNPRHKITKRGQNVTFRCDPISEHNRLYWYRQTLGQGPEFLTYFQNEAQLEKSRLLSDRFSAERPKGSFSTLEIQRTEQGDSAMYLCASSLDDGHGTGELFFGEGSRLTVL.